This T cell receptor (beta chain) was documented in a study of blood T cell repertoires in COVID-19. For the study at large: Acute and convalescent COVID-19 samples came from the United States, Italy and Spain. Sources were T cells, B-cell-depleted T cells, or PBMCs; the material itself was cDNA or gDNA.

Original analysis: Nucleated cell number was recorded as an estimate derived from reference gene primer amplification. Method: immunoSEQ multiplex PCR; TCRdb's copy keeps in-frame clones and lacks some. V, J and clone size derive from that table, while D and trimming were established from the DNA sequence. The table lists a few hundred thousand clones, more than 65% of them singletons. V lost 0 bases to trimming and J lost 5 bases; unmatched junction nucleotides: 13. Germline V CDR1 and CDR2: LGHDT, YNNKEL (reference sequence). The CDR3 runs to 17 residues. V is TRBV3-1 (or the pseudogene TRBV3-2) and J is TRBJ2-7; 7 nucleotides line up with TRBD2. This receptor was obtained from a human donor in a cohort sampled during active COVID-19. Specimen: peripheral blood. As DNA, the CDR3 is TGTGCCAGCAGCCAAGACCCTAATCGGGGACTAAAGGACGAGCAGTACTTC. It specifies CASSQDPNRGLKDEQYF.